This T cell receptor (beta chain) is from a study of T cell repertoires in cytomegalovirus infection. On the study more broadly: Public TCR beta signature analysis indicated the presence of both CMV infection and matching HLA type.

This clonotype was observed at least ten times. Antigen specificity is unknown. Broader study findings: CMV-specific TCR beta clonotypes restricted by HLA-C were the ones dominating the ex vivo response. Summed frequency of public TCR beta families distinguished CMV carriers with the relevant HLA.

V was pared by 2 bases and J by 5 bases, with 9 bases between. CDR3 size: 13 residues. Germline lookup yields CDR1 SGHTA and CDR2 FQGNSA. TCRdb re-derived calls from the reads in MiXCR, one entry per CDR3 protein. The sample contains a few hundred thousand distinct CDR3 sequences, about a sixth of which appear only once. This sequence joins TRBV7-2 and TRBJ1-1; D might be TRBD1 (5 bases). The sequencing sample was made of PBMCs. This sequence was found in a human donor in good health (CMV status not recorded). Some clones in this sample may be carry-over from other donors' samples. Here the CDR3 DNA reads TGTGCCAGCAGCTTACGGGACGGAACTGAAGCTTTCTTT. The encoded protein is CASSLRDGTEAFF.